The 16 T cell receptor beta chains below were found in one sample sequenced in a study of T-cell reconstitution after alpha-beta-depleted transplantation in children. Unique molecular identifiers tagged the TCRbeta library. TCRdb re-called the PCR reads through MiXCR, storing one row per CDR3 protein. This repertoire shows about 980,000 distinct CDR3 sequences, about 31% found once; its top ten account for over 25%. Specimen: PBMCs, mostly from graft donor cells, collected 360 days after TCRalphabeta/CD19-depleted stem cell transplant. Every receptor here comes from a boy in the first two years of life who had a stem cell transplant for SCID, so the T cells may come from the graft donor.

This chain joins TRBV20-1 and TRBJ1-5; 9 nucleotides line up with TRBD1. The CDR3 consists of 13 residues. Germline assignment: CDR1 DFQATT and CDR2 SNEGSKA (reference sequence). V dropped 4 bases and J dropped 3; count of bases not matched to a gene: 1. CDR3 sequence: CSANRGPNQPQHF. CDR3 bases: TGCAGTGCTAACAGGGGGCCCAATCAGCCCCAGCATTTT.

The chain is built from TRBV3-1 and TRBJ2-7; D remains ambiguous. The germline CDR1 and CDR2 sequences are LGHDT and YNNKEL (reference sequence). V dropped 3 bases and J dropped 5 bases, with 11 bases sitting between them. CDR3 length equals 13 residues. The CDR3 loop is CASSHLLVNEQYF. The CDR3 nucleotides are TGTGCCAGCAGCCACCTGCTAGTCAACGAGCAGTACTTC.

This clonotype turned up a few times. The chain couples TRBV5-1 to TRBJ1-5; D remains ambiguous. V lost 4 bases, J lost 11 bases, and 19 bases lay in between. The V gene's germline CDR1 is SGHRS and CDR2 YFSETQ. The CDR3 covers 14 residues. The CDR3 protein is CASSPDGVGTAQHF. CDR3 coding DNA: TGCGCCAGCAGCCCGGACGGTGTAGGTACAGCCCAGCATTTT.

The genes are TRBV12-3 or TRBV12-4 and TRBJ2-5; possibly TRBD1 for D (6 bases). The length of the CDR3 is 15 residues. V was clipped by 6 bases and J by 5 bases, with 19 bases between them. DNA for the CDR3: TGTGCCAGCAGCTCCTCAGGGGTCAAGAGGGAGACCCAGTACTTC. As protein: CASSSSGVKRETQYF.

This clonotype was recorded once. J is TRBJ2-5 and V is TRBV2; D may be TRBD1 (7 bases). The V end was cut by 4 bases, the J end by 5 bases, with 17 bases between. Germline V gene data show CDR1 as SNHLY and CDR2 as FYNNEI. CDR3 length equals 15 residues. CDR3 sequence reads: CASSVPGQGGETQYF. The CDR3 DNA is TGTGCCAGCAGTGTTCCGGGGCAGGGGGGCGAGACCCAGTACTTC.

The rearrangement joins TRBV12-3 or TRBV12-4 to TRBJ2-2; the D call may be TRBD1 or TRBD2 (5 bases each). The CDR3 runs to 16 residues. V was clipped by 1 base and J by 3 bases, with 12 bases between them. The CDR3 DNA follows: TGTGCCAGCAGTTTAGAGGGGCCGAGGGACACCGGGGAGCTGTTTTTT. This sequence encodes CASSLEGPRDTGELFF.

This clonotype was detected a few times. V gene TRBV2 combines with J gene TRBJ1-1; TRBD1 matches 7 bases. The ends lost 4 bases at V and 0 bases at J; junction bases unmatched: 5. This CDR3 has 15 amino acids. Germline V gene lookup returns CDR1 SNHLY and CDR2 FYNNEI. The DNA for the CDR3 is TGTGCCAGCAGTGCCCGACAGGGCTTGAACACTGAAGCTTTCTTT. Protein product: CASSARQGLNTEAFF.

This clonotype was found a few times. This chain connects TRBV9 to TRBJ1-6; D unclear. Germline V gives CDR1 SGDLS, CDR2 YYNGEE. The V and J ends lost 0 bases and 7 bases respectively, with 5 bases between them. The CDR3 covers 13 residues. CDR3 in DNA: TGTGCCAGCAGCGTAGGGGTCAATTCACCCCTCCACTTT. Protein sequence: CASSVGVNSPLHF.

In its sample, this clonotype was seen a few times. This rearrangement joins TRBV9 to TRBJ2-5; D is unresolved. CDR3 length equals 14 residues. Germline V CDR1 and CDR2: SGDLS, YYNGEE. V lost 1 base and J lost 5, with 12 bases in between. The CDR3 reads CASSVRPYGETQYF. In DNA, the CDR3 is TGTGCCAGCAGCGTAAGGCCCTATGGGGAGACCCAGTACTTC.

The V gene is TRBV20-1, the J gene TRBJ1-5, with D possibly matching TRBD1 (6 bases). The CDR3 is 14 amino acids. Trimming left V 6 bases short and J 5 bases short, with 17 bases between. Germline assignment: CDR1 DFQATT and CDR2 SNEGSKA (reference sequence). This chain's CDR3 is CSAIDRYPYQPQHF. The CDR3 bases are TGCAGTGCCATTGACAGGTACCCTTATCAGCCCCAGCATTTT.

The chain links TRBV13 to TRBJ2-1, with 8 bases lining up with TRBD2. With 5 bases clipped from V and 0 bases from J, the junction kept 12 bases outside the gene matches. In germline, CDR1 is PRHDT, CDR2 FYEKMQ (reference sequence). The CDR3 covers 18 residues. CDR3 in amino acids: CASSDRTSQVSSYNEQFF. The CDR3 DNA reads TGTGCCAGCAGCGATAGGACTAGCCAGGTTAGCTCCTACAATGAGCAGTTCTTC.

The chain joins TRBV10-3 to TRBJ1-3, with 10 bases that match TRBD1. This CDR3 has 21 amino acids. The V gene's germline CDR1 is ENHRY and CDR2 SYGVKD. J was trimmed by 0 bases and V by 3 bases; bases with no gene match: 17. DNA of the CDR3: TGTGCCATCAGTGATCTTCGCAGGGGGACAGGGGATTTTGGCTCTGGAAACACCATATATTTT. Translation: CAISDLRRGTGDFGSGNTIYF.

The gene calls are TRBV6-5 and TRBJ2-3; TRBD1 matches 10 bases. The CDR3 spans 16 residues. Germline loops: CDR1 MNHEY, CDR2 SVGAGI. V lost 4 bases, J lost 3 bases, and 7 bases stayed unmatched. As DNA, the CDR3 is TGTGCCAGCAGTTCTTTGGGACAGGGGAAGACAGATACGCAGTATTTT. As protein: CASSSLGQGKTDTQYF.

This sequence joins TRBV6-2 or TRBV6-3 and TRBJ1-5; D is ambiguous. Trimming removed 5 bases at V and 4 bases at J, with 12 bases between. Germline V gene lookup returns CDR1 MNHEY and CDR2 SVGEGT. CDR3 length: 14 amino acids. The CDR3 coding sequence is TGTGCCAGCAGTACCGGGCCGAAGAATCAGCCCCAGCATTTT. The encoded protein is CASSTGPKNQPQHF.

The genes are TRBV21-1 and TRBJ2-4. TRBV21-1 is noted as a pseudogene. The CDR3 is 10 amino acids. CDR3 region: CAPVRVIQYF. For the CDR3, the DNA is TGTGCCCCCGTTCGGGTCATTCAGTACTTC.

The genes are TRBV5-1 and TRBJ1-2, with TRBD1 matching over 7 bases. CDR3 length equals 14 residues. Germline V gene sequence: CDR1 SGHRS, CDR2 YFSETQ. The junction had 3 bases not matched to a gene; V was cut back by 0 bases and J by 4 bases. The CDR3 loop reads CASSLGDSRYGYTF. CDR3 bases: TGCGCCAGCAGCTTGGGGGACAGTCGCTATGGCTACACCTTC. The full variable domain, rest sourced from reference TRBV5-1 and TRBJ1-2, is KAGVTQTPRYLIKTRGQQVTLSCSPISGHRSVSWYQQTPGQGLQFLFEYFSETQRNKGNFPGRFSGRQFSNSRSEMNVSTLELGDSALYLCASSLGDSRYGYTFGSGTRLTVV.